Below, 10 T cell receptor beta chains from the same sample are listed, as sequenced in a study of T cell changes during pregnancy in multiple sclerosis. Produced via immunoSEQ multiplex PCR; TCRdb's table is partial and in-frame only. The sample holds some 100,000 clones; about 94% are singletons and the top ten take more than 0.8%. The sequencing here drew on peripheral blood, taken before pregnancy. These receptors originate from a female donor with multiple sclerosis, enrolled in a pregnancy study.

The chain couples TRBV19 to TRBJ2-7, with a tentative D call TRBD2 (6 bases). The CDR3 contains 17 residues. The V and J ends lost 3 bases and 5 bases respectively, with 23 bases between them. CDR1 and CDR2 (germline): LNHDA, SQIVND (reference sequence). The CDR3 DNA follows: TGTGCCAGTAGTATGATGGGGGGTAGCCTGCAGCATCACGAGCAGTACTTC. Protein: CASSMMGGSLQHHEQYF.

The DNA of the CDR3 is TGTGCCAGCAGCCGCCCCATAGCGGCTAGCACAGATACGCAGTATTTT. This encodes CASSRPIAASTDTQYF. This rearrangement joins TRBV28 to TRBJ2-3, with a tentative D call TRBD2 (6 bases). From germline, CDR1 is MDHEN and CDR2 SYDVKM. There are 16 residues in the CDR3. The V gene lost 6 bases and the J gene lost 0 bases, with 16 bases spanning the gap.

V usage is TRBV7-8 and J usage is TRBJ2-3; weak D call: TRBD2 (7 bases). This CDR3 spans 16 amino acids. Germline V gene sequence: CDR1 SGHVS, CDR2 FQNEAQ. The germline V and J ends were trimmed by 4 bases and 1 base, with 15 bases remaining between them. CDR3 loop: CASSWAGGQGTDTQYF. Here the CDR3 DNA reads TGTGCCAGCAGCTGGGCCGGGGGGCAAGGCACAGATACGCAGTATTTT.

The rearrangement links TRBV27 to TRBJ2-7; 11 nucleotides align to TRBD2. Germline CDR1 is MNHEY and CDR2 is SMNVEV (reference sequence). The CDR3 sequence is 14 residues long. J lost 6 bases, V lost 4 bases, and 5 bases had no gene match. The CDR3 nucleotides are TGTGCCAGCAGTTATACTAGCGGGAGTGCCGAGCAGTACTTC. Its protein product is CASSYTSGSAEQYF.

The table lists this clone with a count of one. The DNA for the CDR3 is TGTGCCAGCCCCATGAGACAGGGGGCGGTCGAGCAGTACTTC. Protein product: CASPMRQGAVEQYF. The chain has TRBV5-8 and TRBJ2-7, with TRBD1 matching over 10 bases. Looked up from germline, CDR1 is SGHTS and CDR2 is YDEGEE. J lost 6 bases, V lost 7 bases, and 10 bases had no gene match. The CDR3 is made up of 14 amino acids.

This rearrangement joins TRBV5-1 to TRBJ2-3; perhaps TRBD1 as D (6 bases). This CDR3 comprises 15 residues. The germline V gene has CDR1 SGHRS and CDR2 YFSETQ. V was cut by 2 bases and J by 1 base, with 11 bases left in between. The CDR3 loop is CASSLDRMGTDTQYF. In nucleotides, the CDR3 is TGCGCCAGCAGCTTAGACAGGATGGGCACAGATACGCAGTATTTT.

The chain recombines TRBV18 with TRBJ2-1; 7 nucleotides line up with TRBD2. From germline, CDR1 is KGHSH and CDR2 LQKENI. The CDR3 has 13 residues. The J segment lost 9 bases and the V segment lost 4 bases, leaving 6 bases of the junction unmatched. CDR3 loop: CASSLGLESEQFF. The CDR3, as DNA: TGTGCCAGCTCACTCGGACTAGAAAGTGAGCAGTTCTTC.

The chain recombines TRBV11-2 with TRBJ2-7; a weak D match, TRBD1 (6 bases). The CDR3 loop spans 16 amino acids. V was cut by 5 bases and J by 3 bases, with 20 bases left in between. The germline CDR1 and CDR2 sequences are SGHAT and FQNNGV. CDR3 DNA sequence: TGTGCCAGCAGCCAGGGGCGAGGGCAGGCCAACTACGAGCAGTACTTC. This gives the protein CASSQGRGQANYEQYF.

This clone was observed a single time. The chain joins TRBV5-1 to TRBJ2-1; D is uncertain. Germline-derived CDR1 and CDR2 are SGHRS and YFSETQ. The length of the CDR3 is 15 residues. Deletions cut 0 bases from V and 2 bases from J, with 9 bases between. CDR3 in DNA: TGCGCCAGCAGCTTGGGGCGGCAAACCTACAATGAGCAGTTCTTC. Its translation: CASSLGRQTYNEQFF.

The J gene is TRBJ2-7, the V gene TRBV7-3; D not certain. Between the trimmed V and J ends, which lost 2 bases and 3 bases, there was a span of 14 bases. The CDR3 is 15 residues long. Germline CDR1 is SGHTA and CDR2 is FQGTGA. DNA of the CDR3: TGTGCCAGCAGCTTAGATCCGGGTCCGGTCTACGAGCAGTACTTC. Its protein product is CASSLDPGPVYEQYF.